Below, 27 T cell receptor beta chains from the same sample are listed, as sequenced in a study of CD8+ T cells in alopecia areata. cDNA reverse transcribed from extracted RNA served as the sequencing template. The protocol was immunoSEQ multiplex PCR, while the TCRdb copy is restricted to in-frame clones and leaves out a portion. This sample carries 150,000 to 200,000 clones, roughly 60% of them seen once, and the ten largest clones take over 1%. Treatment specified: oral pan-JAK inhibitor, 5-10 mg twice daily. The input for sequencing was CD4+ T cells sorted from blood, taken at week 24, from a patient treated with tofacitinib. All receptors come from a human donor with alopecia areata.

The V and J genes are TRBV25-1 and TRBJ1-2; perhaps TRBD1 as D (5 bases). CDR1 and CDR2 (germline): MGHDK, SYGVNS. Trimming pared 5 bases from V and 0 bases from J, leaving 7 bases between. The CDR3 extends over 13 amino acids. CDR3: CASSSTANYGYTF. In DNA form, the CDR3 reads TGTGCCAGCAGTTCGACAGCTAACTATGGCTACACCTTC.

This clone was observed once. The V call is TRBV2, the J call TRBJ2-3, with D unclear. V was clipped by 0 bases and J by 12 bases, with 13 bases between them. The CDR3 runs to 13 residues. Germline CDR1 and CDR2: SNHLY and FYNNEI. The CDR3 nucleotides read TGTGCCAGCAGTGAAGCGCTTGGGTTTGCACAGTATTTT. Translation: CASSEALGFAQYF. Complete variable domain (other parts from reference TRBV2 and TRBJ2-3): EPEVTQTPSHQVTQMGQEVILRCVPISNHLYFYWYRQILGQKVEFLVSFYNNEISEKSEIFDDQFSVERPDGSNFTLKIRSTKLEDSAMYFCASSEALGFAQYFGPGTRLTVL.

The chain joins TRBV29-1 to TRBJ2-4, with D possibly matching TRBD2 (5 bases). CDR3 length equals 12 residues. The germline V and J ends were trimmed by 7 bases and 9 bases, with 16 bases remaining between them. Germline values: CDR1 SQVTM, CDR2 ANQGSEA. This CDR3 reads CSGRGVDRIQYF. Written as DNA, the CDR3 is TGCAGCGGTCGGGGTGTGGACCGCATTCAGTACTTC.

This clone was seen just once. V gene TRBV18 combines with J gene TRBJ1-6; D not resolved. The V gene's germline CDR1 is KGHSH and CDR2 LQKENI. V was trimmed by 6 bases and J by 8 bases, leaving 17 bases between them. The CDR3 loop spans 15 amino acids. The CDR3 nucleotides read TGTGCCAGCTCTCTAGGTCGGCCAAGGGATTCACCCCTCCACTTT. Translating gives CASSLGRPRDSPLHF.

This clone has just a few counts. This sequence joins TRBV29-1 and TRBJ2-1; 12 nucleotides agree with TRBD2. V shed 4 bases, J shed 7 bases, and the junction held 8 bases outside the gene matches. Germline CDR1 and CDR2: SQVTM and ANQGSEA. The CDR3 extends over 15 amino acids. The DNA for the CDR3 is TGCAGCGTTGGGCTAGCGGGGGGGCCGGCAAATGAGCAGTTCTTC. It is translated as CSVGLAGGPANEQFF.

The V gene is TRBV2, the J gene TRBJ1-2; 9 nucleotides agree with TRBD1. Losses at the gene ends were 2 bases for V and 8 bases for J; bases not matched to a gene: 9. Germline loops: CDR1 SNHLY, CDR2 FYNNEI. This CDR3 is 15 amino acids long. The CDR3 DNA reads TGTGCCAGCAGTGAAATGGACAGGGGCGCGGGAGGCTACACCTTC. Protein sequence: CASSEMDRGAGGYTF.

Here the CDR3 DNA reads TGTGCCTGGAGTGTACATGGGGCAGGTGAAGCTTTCTTT. This sequence encodes CAWSVHGAGEAFF. V gene TRBV30 combines with J gene TRBJ1-1; weak D call: TRBD1 (5 bases). Deletions cut 0 bases from V and 7 bases from J, with 12 bases between. The germline V gene encodes CDR1 GTSNPN and CDR2 SVGIG (reference sequence). This CDR3 region has 13 residues.

This sequence joins TRBV30 and TRBJ1-2; D unclear. The germline gives CDR1 GTSNPN, CDR2 SVGIG (reference sequence). The CDR3 covers 11 residues. V shed 4 bases and J shed 2 bases, with 5 bases lying between them. The CDR3 DNA follows: TGTGCCTGGAAAATAAACTATGGCTACACCTTC. It encodes CAWKINYGYTF.

The rearrangement uses TRBV6-5 and TRBJ2-4, with D possibly being TRBD1 (6 bases). V was trimmed by 4 bases and J by 3 bases, leaving 10 bases between them. The germline gives CDR1 MNHEY, CDR2 SVGAGI. The CDR3 sequence is 14 residues long. In nucleotides, the CDR3 is TGTGCCAGCAGTTCCGGGACACTCAAAAACATTCAGTACTTC. This codes for CASSSGTLKNIQYF.

The rearrangement joins TRBV4-3 to TRBJ2-2; TRBD2 matches 7 bases. After removal of 0 bases from V and 6 bases from J, the junction contained 7 bases not matched to a gene. Germline lookup yields CDR1 LGHNA and CDR2 YSLEER. The CDR3 is 16 residues long. The DNA for the CDR3 is TGCGCCAGCAGCCAAGATCCGGGGGGAGTTGCCGGGGAGCTGTTTTTT. This gives the protein CASSQDPGGVAGELFF.

V gene TRBV25-1 combines with J gene TRBJ1-6, with unresolved D. The CDR3 has 14 amino acids. Looked up from germline, CDR1 is MGHDK and CDR2 is SYGVNS. V gave up 1 base and J gave up 5 bases, with 6 bases separating them. The CDR3 loop is CASSESAHNSPLHF. In DNA, the CDR3 is TGTGCCAGCAGTGAATCTGCCCATAATTCACCCCTCCACTTT.

This clone was seen a single time. The chain joins TRBV5-1 to TRBJ2-5; D not resolved. This CDR3 is 12 amino acids long. Trimming cost V 4 bases and J 2 bases, with 6 bases left between them. Per the germline V gene, CDR1 is SGHRS and CDR2 is YFSETQ. The CDR3 coding sequence is TGCGCCAGCAGCGACCGGCAAGAGACCCAGTACTTC. Translating gives CASSDRQETQYF.

Remarks on this clone: In the same sample, other DNA sequences code for this CDR3. This rearrangement joins TRBV29-1 to TRBJ2-2; a weak D match, TRBD1 (6 bases). The CDR3 spans 11 residues. Germline CDR1 SQVTM, CDR2 ANQGSEA. Trimming left V 4 bases short and J 6 bases short, with 6 bases between. Written as DNA, the CDR3 is TGCAGCGTTGCAGGGGCCGGGGAGCTGTTTTTT. Translation gives CSVAGAGELFF.

The chain couples TRBV30 to TRBJ1-2; tentative D call: TRBD1 (5 bases). The CDR3 covers 14 residues. V was cut by 2 bases and J by 2 bases, with 12 bases left in between. Germline V lookup: CDR1 GTSNPN, CDR2 SVGIG (reference sequence). The CDR3: CAWSPGMGNYGYTF. CDR3 DNA: TGTGCCTGGAGTCCAGGGATGGGCAACTATGGCTACACCTTC.

This clone was found a few times. The chain employs TRBV29-1 and TRBJ2-7; D is undetermined. Trimming pared 4 bases from V and 7 bases from J, leaving 20 bases between. This CDR3 comprises 14 residues. The germline gives CDR1 SQVTM, CDR2 ANQGSEA. In DNA, the CDR3 is TGCAGCGTTGGAGGCAGGAACGCTATCGATGAGCAGTACTTC. It yields the protein CSVGGRNAIDEQYF.

The V call is TRBV4-3, the J call TRBJ2-5, with 8 bases lining up with TRBD2. The CDR3 is made up of 17 amino acids. The germline CDR1 and CDR2 sequences are LGHNA and YSLEER. With 0 bases clipped from V and 2 bases from J, the junction kept 8 bases outside the gene matches. The CDR3 DNA follows: TGCGCCAGCAGCCAAGAAGTGACGGGGGGGCTGCAAGAGACCCAGTACTTC. The encoded protein is CASSQEVTGGLQETQYF.

The gene calls are TRBV13 and TRBJ2-6; no definite D call. The CDR3 loop spans 15 amino acids. The V and J ends lost 10 bases and 0 bases respectively, with 13 bases between them. Germline assignment: CDR1 PRHDT and CDR2 FYEKMQ (reference sequence). This CDR3 reads CATKVPSSGANVLTF. The CDR3 DNA is TGTGCCACCAAGGTCCCAAGCTCTGGGGCCAACGTCCTGACTTTC.

This chain uses TRBV6-1 with TRBJ2-5, with D unresolved. Per germline, CDR1 MNHNS and CDR2 SASEGT. The CDR3 runs to 15 residues. Trimming stripped 4 bases from V and 5 bases from J, with 17 bases between. CDR3 nucleotide sequence: TGTGCCAGCAGTGTAATGTTGGGATTACAGGAGACCCAGTACTTC. This sequence encodes CASSVMLGLQETQYF.

The chain carries TRBV30 and TRBJ1-2; no clear D. V was cut by 5 bases and J by 13 bases, with 11 bases left in between. CDR3 length equals 9 residues. CDR1 and CDR2 from the germline V gene are GTSNPN and SVGIG (reference sequence). CDR3 DNA sequence: TGTGCCTGGGGCAGAGGAGGCACCTTC. Translating it yields CAWGRGGTF.

In this sample, this clone turned up a few times. The chain joins TRBV4-1 to TRBJ2-1; no reliable D call. V dropped 4 bases and J dropped 5 bases, with 15 bases sitting between them. Germline lookup yields CDR1 MGHRA and CDR2 YSYEKL. The CDR3 is 15 amino acids. CDR3 nucleotides: TGCGCCAGCAGCCTGAACGTTGGCAGAAACAATGAGCAGTTCTTC. Translation gives CASSLNVGRNNEQFF.

The rearrangement uses TRBV30 and TRBJ1-6; D remains unclear. CDR1 and CDR2 (germline): GTSNPN, SVGIG (reference sequence). V was pared by 1 base and J by 10 bases, with 8 bases between. The CDR3 spans 12 residues. Here the CDR3 reads CAWSADDSPLHF. As DNA, the CDR3 is TGTGCCTGGAGTGCGGATGACTCACCCCTCCACTTT. The variable domain in full, with the rest retrieved from reference TRBV30 and TRBJ1-6, is SQTIHQWPATLVQPVGSPLSLECTVEGTSNPNLYWYRQAAGRGLQLLFYSVGIGQISSEVPQNLSASRPQDRQFILSSKKLLLSDSGFYLCAWSADDSPLHFGNGTRLTVT.

This clone was counted between two and nine times. V gene TRBV10-3 combines with J gene TRBJ2-7, with a tentative D call TRBD1 (5 bases). Germline CDR1 and CDR2: ENHRY and SYGVKD. The CDR3 runs to 14 residues. The germline V and J ends were trimmed by 7 bases and 1 base, with 14 bases remaining between them. The CDR3 DNA reads as TGTGCCATCACGGCAGGGAAAGTATCCTACGAGCAGTACTTC. This gives the protein CAITAGKVSYEQYF.

This clone was seen once. The chain couples TRBV29-1 to TRBJ1-1, with D hard to call. Germline CDR1 and CDR2: SQVTM and ANQGSEA. V was cut by 3 bases and J by 0 bases, with 8 bases left in between. The CDR3 is 13 amino acids. The CDR3 loop is CSVEAPLNTEAFF. The CDR3 DNA reads as TGCAGCGTTGAGGCACCCTTGAACACTGAAGCTTTCTTT.

The rearrangement uses TRBV4-3 and TRBJ2-2; 12 bases match TRBD1. Looked up from germline, CDR1 is LGHNA and CDR2 is YSLEER. The CDR3 runs 17 residues. Losses at the gene ends were 0 bases for V and 7 bases for J; bases not matched to a gene: 6. CDR3 coding DNA: TGCGCCAGCAGCCAAGATGGGGACAGGGGGCGGTACGGGGAGCTGTTTTTT. It codes for CASSQDGDRGRYGELFF.

The chain employs TRBV19 and TRBJ1-5; weak D call: TRBD1 (6 bases). The CDR3 contains 14 residues. V shed 5 bases and J shed 5 bases, with 13 bases lying between them. Germline CDR1 and CDR2: LNHDA and SQIVND (reference sequence). The CDR3 coding sequence is TGTGCCAGTAGTGCAGACACAGGGTATCAGCCCCAGCATTTT. The encoded protein is CASSADTGYQPQHF.

Only one count was recorded for this clone. The rearrangement joins TRBV29-1 to TRBJ1-1; D not certain. Germline-derived CDR1 and CDR2 are SQVTM and ANQGSEA. Trimming stripped 1 base from V and 3 bases from J, with 9 bases between. The CDR3 extends over 13 amino acids. CDR3 protein: CSVEVGVDTEAFF. The CDR3 DNA follows: TGCAGCGTTGAAGTTGGGGTGGACACTGAAGCTTTCTTT.

The chain uses TRBV30 and TRBJ2-1; D gene ambiguous. The ends were cut back, 3 bases at V and 8 bases at J, with 8 bases in the middle. CDR1 is GTSNPN and CDR2 is SVGIG in the germline V gene (reference sequence). The CDR3 extends over 11 amino acids. In DNA form, the CDR3 reads TGTGCCTGGAGAACACGGGATGAGCAGTTCTTC. Amino acids: CAWRTRDEQFF.